This T cell receptor beta chain was recorded in a study of PD-1 blockade in classical Hodgkin lymphoma. The table came from immunoSEQ multiplex PCR; TCRdb's copy has only in-frame clones and leaves some out. The sample lists around 90,000 clones; around 80% were seen once. Within the sample, this clone is large (0.1 to 1%). CDR1 and CDR2 from the germline V gene are ENHRY and SYGVKD. Trimming removed 4 bases at V and 7 bases at J, with 7 bases between. The CDR3 contains 11 residues. The time point denotes: cycle 4 day 1 (C4D1), after around six weeks of nivolumab. Following autologous stem cell transplantation, relapse occurred in every patient, and exposure to brentuximab vedotin varied. Best responses included complete response and partial response; otherwise, the best response was progressive disease.

The sample in question was peripheral blood mononuclear cells (PBMCs), obtained before the fourth cycle of nivolumab. The J gene is TRBJ1-1, the V gene TRBV10-3; D is undetermined. The receptor comes from a human donor with classical Hodgkin lymphoma. CDR3 DNA: TGTGCCATCAGTGGGGCGCATGAAGCTTTCTTT. It encodes CAISGAHEAFF.